The next 20 T cell receptor beta chains were all read from a single sample in a study of radiotherapy plus CTLA-4 blockade in lung cancer. Method: immunoSEQ multiplex PCR; TCRdb's copy keeps in-frame clones and lacks some. The sample records 30,000 to 45,000 clones, 55% to 75% being singletons. This specimen was peripheral blood, taken from a patient treated with radiotherapy plus ipilimumab. The receptors stem from a human donor with non-small cell lung cancer who had stable disease on radiotherapy plus ipilimumab.

The rearrangement joins TRBV7-9 to TRBJ2-7; a possible D gene is TRBD2 (7 bases). CDR1 and CDR2 from the germline V gene are SEHNR and FQNEAQ (reference sequence). Trimming left V 2 bases short and J 0 bases short, with 17 bases between. This CDR3 comprises 17 residues. CDR3 sequence: CASSLKGGGLSSYEQYF. CDR3 bases: TGTGCCAGCAGCTTAAAGGGAGGGGGACTTTCCTCCTACGAGCAGTACTTC.

The sample holds a few counts of this clone. The V call is TRBV7-2, the J call TRBJ1-1; TRBD1 might be the D (5 bases). Germline lookup yields CDR1 SGHTA and CDR2 FQGNSA. The ends were cut back, 3 bases at V and 1 base at J, with 6 bases in the middle. CDR3 length: 13 residues. The CDR3 loop reads CASSFQGNTEAFF. CDR3 in DNA: TGTGCCAGCAGCTTCCAGGGGAACACTGAAGCTTTCTTT.

The chain is built from TRBV7-9 and TRBJ2-6, with a weak D call TRBD2 (5 bases). Germline CDR1 SEHNR, CDR2 FQNEAQ (reference sequence). The CDR3 extends over 17 amino acids. Trimming removed 3 bases from V and 0 bases from J, with 12 bases in between. In nucleotides, the CDR3 is TGTGCCAGCAGCTTGCAGGTTCGGGACTCTGGGGCCAACGTCCTGACTTTC. It codes for CASSLQVRDSGANVLTF.

The chain links TRBV23-1 to TRBJ2-3, with 8 bases identical to TRBD2. TRBV23-1 is assigned to the ORF class and has an uncertain function. This CDR3 contains 16 residues. The V gene end was trimmed by 2 bases and the J gene end by 2 bases; junction bases not matched to a gene: 6. The CDR3 DNA reads as TGCGCCAGCAGTCAAAACGGACTAGCACACACAGATACGCAGTATTTT. Translating gives CASSQNGLAHTDTQYF.

This CDR3 is CASRQTNNEQFF. CDR3 nucleotide sequence: TGCGCCAGCAGACAGACTAACAATGAGCAGTTCTTC. The rearrangement links TRBV5-1 to TRBJ2-1; the D gene is possibly TRBD2 (5 bases). CDR3 size: 12 residues. V was clipped by 5 bases and J by 5 bases, with 8 bases between them. From germline, CDR1 is SGHRS and CDR2 YFSETQ.

This clone was seen a handful of times. The V gene is TRBV5-1, the J gene TRBJ1-3, with D uncertain. V gave up 0 bases and J gave up 5 bases, with 6 bases separating them. CDR3 length equals 13 residues. Germline loops: CDR1 SGHRS, CDR2 YFSETQ. CDR3 bases: TGCGCCAGCAGCTTGGCCGGGAGAAACACCATATATTTT. This gives the protein CASSLAGRNTIYF.

This chain uses TRBV7-9 with TRBJ1-6; a weak D match, TRBD1 (6 bases). This CDR3 has 14 amino acids. Germline CDR1 and CDR2: SEHNR and FQNEAQ (reference sequence). The V and J ends lost 3 bases and 5 bases respectively, with 8 bases between them. CDR3 coding DNA: TGTGCCAGCAGCTTGACAGGTGATAATTCACCCCTCCACTTT. This sequence encodes CASSLTGDNSPLHF.

The genes are TRBV7-9 and TRBJ2-5; 7 bases match TRBD1. The trim removed 4 bases at V and 5 bases at J, leaving 7 bases unmatched. The CDR3 spans 14 residues. CDR1 SEHNR and CDR2 FQNEAQ come from the germline V gene (reference sequence). CDR3 sequence: CASSSLTGFETQYF. CDR3 sequence (DNA): TGTGCCAGCAGCTCACTGACAGGGTTCGAGACCCAGTACTTC.

This clone occurred a few times. The chain couples TRBV5-4 to TRBJ1-2; D is possibly TRBD1 (6 bases). The ends were cut back, 0 bases at V and 3 bases at J, with 9 bases in the middle. The germline gives CDR1 SGHNT, CDR2 YYREEE (reference sequence). CDR3 size: 14 residues. CDR3 bases: TGTGCCAGCAGCTTGGGGACAGAGGACTATGGCTACACCTTC. Translating gives CASSLGTEDYGYTF.

This clone was observed a handful of times. The chain combines TRBV2 with TRBJ2-6, with D hard to call. This CDR3 region has 16 residues. V was clipped by 3 bases and J by 1 base, with 10 bases between them. Germline V gives CDR1 SNHLY, CDR2 FYNNEI. CDR3 DNA sequence: TGTGCCAGCAGTGACCCGCGGCGATCTGGGGCCAACGTCCTGACTTTC. Translated: CASSDPRRSGANVLTF.

CDR3 loop: CASSEQQETQYF. For the CDR3, the DNA is TGTGCCAGCAGCGAACAACAAGAGACCCAGTACTTC. This rearrangement joins TRBV9 to TRBJ2-5; D is unresolved. The V and J ends lost 3 bases and 2 bases respectively, with 5 bases between them. Germline loops: CDR1 SGDLS, CDR2 YYNGEE. There are 12 residues in the CDR3.

The V call is TRBV7-3, the J call TRBJ2-1, with 9 positions matching TRBD1. The V gene end was trimmed by 5 bases and the J gene end by 7 bases; junction bases not matched to a gene: 9. Germline V lookup: CDR1 SGHTA, CDR2 FQGTGA. This CDR3 has 15 amino acids. CDR3 amino acids: CASSPTGTGRNEQFF. In DNA form, the CDR3 reads TGTGCCAGCAGCCCGACCGGGACAGGGAGGAATGAGCAGTTCTTC.

The V call is TRBV7-2, the J call TRBJ1-1, with D possibly being TRBD1 (5 bases). Germline CDR1 and CDR2: SGHTA and FQGNSA. The CDR3 runs to 12 residues. Trimming took 3 bases from V and 7 from J, leaving 9 bases between them. The CDR3 bases are TGTGCCAGCAGCTTTCAGGGACTTGAAGCTTTCTTT. This sequence encodes CASSFQGLEAFF.

In its sample, this clone was seen a few times. The rearrangement links TRBV29-1 to TRBJ1-2; TRBD1 matches at 7 bases. The trim removed 7 bases at V and 1 base at J, leaving 3 bases unmatched. The germline gives CDR1 SQVTM, CDR2 ANQGSEA. The length of the CDR3 is 12 residues. This CDR3 reads CSGGQDNYGYTF. The CDR3 DNA follows: TGCAGCGGAGGACAGGATAACTATGGCTACACCTTC.

The chain couples TRBV29-1 to TRBJ2-2; weak D call: TRBD1 (6 bases). From germline, CDR1 is SQVTM and CDR2 ANQGSEA. V lost 1 base and J lost 7, with 10 bases in between. The CDR3 has 13 residues. This CDR3 is CSVEGRGIGELFF. CDR3 nucleotide sequence: TGCAGCGTTGAAGGCAGGGGTATCGGGGAGCTGTTTTTT.

This clone has a handful of counts. The CDR3 region is CASSSSEYEQYF. DNA for the CDR3: TGTGCCAGCAGCTCGTCGGAGTACGAGCAGTACTTC. V and J are TRBV5-8 and TRBJ2-7; no definite D call. The ends were cut back, 3 bases at V and 4 bases at J, with 8 bases in the middle. The CDR3 loop spans 12 amino acids. Germline CDR1 and CDR2: SGHTS and YDEGEE.

The chain joins TRBV10-1 to TRBJ1-2, with D uncertain. The CDR3 spans 12 residues. The germline V gene encodes CDR1 WNHNN and CDR2 SYGVQD (reference sequence). V was trimmed by 5 bases and J by 4 bases, leaving 8 bases between them. DNA for the CDR3: TGCGCCAGCAGTAGCTTCTCCTATGGCTACACCTTC. This translates into CASSSFSYGYTF.

V usage is TRBV4-1 and J usage is TRBJ1-2; D unresolved. Per germline, CDR1 MGHRA and CDR2 YSYEKL. The CDR3 covers 15 residues. Trimming cost V 0 bases and J 4 bases, with 12 bases left between them. For the CDR3, the DNA is TGCGCCAGCAGCCAAGATTTAGCTGGTGGCTATGGCTACACCTTC. As protein: CASSQDLAGGYGYTF.

The CDR3 sequence is CATSRGGDQTQYF. In nucleotides, the CDR3 is TGTGCCACCAGCAGGGGAGGGGATCAGACCCAGTACTTC. The chain recombines TRBV15 with TRBJ2-5; 7 nucleotides align to TRBD2. J lost 6 bases, V lost 3 bases, and 4 bases had no gene match. Germline V gene data show CDR1 as LNHNV and CDR2 as YYDKDF (reference sequence). The CDR3 has 13 amino acids.

The V and J genes are TRBV7-2 and TRBJ1-1; tentative D call: TRBD1 (5 bases). CDR1 SGHTA and CDR2 FQGNSA come from the germline V gene. There are 14 residues in the CDR3. V was pared by 0 bases and J by 7 bases, with 12 bases between. CDR3 amino acids: CASSLAPGIREAFF. CDR3 coding DNA: TGTGCCAGCAGCTTAGCCCCAGGGATCCGTGAAGCTTTCTTT.